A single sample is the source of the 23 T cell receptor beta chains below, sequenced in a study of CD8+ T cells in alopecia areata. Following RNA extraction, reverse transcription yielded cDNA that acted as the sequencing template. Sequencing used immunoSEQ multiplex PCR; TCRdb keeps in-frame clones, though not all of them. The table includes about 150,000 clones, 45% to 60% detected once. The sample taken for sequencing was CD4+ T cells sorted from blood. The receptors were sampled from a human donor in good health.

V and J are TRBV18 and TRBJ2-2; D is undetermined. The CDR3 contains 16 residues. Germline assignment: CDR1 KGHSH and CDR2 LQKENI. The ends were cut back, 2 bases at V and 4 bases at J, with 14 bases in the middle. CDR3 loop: CASSPEAPSSTGELFF. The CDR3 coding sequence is TGTGCCAGCTCACCAGAGGCGCCGAGCTCCACCGGGGAGCTGTTTTTT.

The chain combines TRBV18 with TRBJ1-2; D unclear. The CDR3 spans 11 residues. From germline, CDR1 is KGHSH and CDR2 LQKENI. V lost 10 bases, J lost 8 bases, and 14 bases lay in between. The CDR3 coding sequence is TGTGCCACCCCGGGAACAGCCGGCTACACCTTC. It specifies CATPGTAGYTF. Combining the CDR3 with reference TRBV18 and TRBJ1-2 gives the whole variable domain NAGVMQNPRHLVRRRGQEARLRCSPMKGHSHVYWYRQLPEEGLKFMVYLQKENIIDESGMPKERFSAEFPKEGPSILRIQQVVRGDSAAYFCATPGTAGYTFGSGTRLTVV.

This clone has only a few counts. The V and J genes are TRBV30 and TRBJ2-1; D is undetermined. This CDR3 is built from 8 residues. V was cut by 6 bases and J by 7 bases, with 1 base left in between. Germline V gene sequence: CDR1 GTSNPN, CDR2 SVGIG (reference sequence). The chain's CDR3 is CACNEQFF. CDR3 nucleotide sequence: TGTGCCTGTAATGAGCAGTTCTTC. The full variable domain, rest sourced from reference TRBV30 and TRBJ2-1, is SQTIHQWPATLVQPVGSPLSLECTVEGTSNPNLYWYRQAAGRGLQLLFYSVGIGQISSEVPQNLSASRPQDRQFILSSKKLLLSDSGFYLCACNEQFFGPGTRLTVL.

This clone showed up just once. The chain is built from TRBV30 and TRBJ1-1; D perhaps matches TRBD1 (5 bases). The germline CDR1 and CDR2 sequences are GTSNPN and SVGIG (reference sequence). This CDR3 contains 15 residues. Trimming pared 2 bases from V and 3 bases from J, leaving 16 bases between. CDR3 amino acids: CAWSLRGRRYTEAFF. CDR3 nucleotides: TGTGCCTGGAGTTTGAGGGGCAGAAGGTACACTGAAGCTTTCTTT. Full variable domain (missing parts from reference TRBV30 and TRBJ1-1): SQTIHQWPATLVQPVGSPLSLECTVEGTSNPNLYWYRQAAGRGLQLLFYSVGIGQISSEVPQNLSASRPQDRQFILSSKKLLLSDSGFYLCAWSLRGRRYTEAFFGQGTRLTVV.

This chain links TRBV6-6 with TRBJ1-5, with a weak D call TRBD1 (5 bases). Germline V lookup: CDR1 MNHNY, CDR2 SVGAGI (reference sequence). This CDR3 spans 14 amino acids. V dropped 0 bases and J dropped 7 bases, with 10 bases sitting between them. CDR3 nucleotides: TGTGCCAGCAGTTACTCAGGGAAGGGGCAGCCCCAGCATTTT. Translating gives CASSYSGKGQPQHF.

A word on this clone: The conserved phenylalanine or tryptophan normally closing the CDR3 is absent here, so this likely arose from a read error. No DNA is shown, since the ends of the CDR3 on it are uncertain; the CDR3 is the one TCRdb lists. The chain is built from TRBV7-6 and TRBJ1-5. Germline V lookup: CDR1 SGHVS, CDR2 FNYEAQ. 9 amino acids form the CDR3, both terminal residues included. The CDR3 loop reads CASSLASDP.

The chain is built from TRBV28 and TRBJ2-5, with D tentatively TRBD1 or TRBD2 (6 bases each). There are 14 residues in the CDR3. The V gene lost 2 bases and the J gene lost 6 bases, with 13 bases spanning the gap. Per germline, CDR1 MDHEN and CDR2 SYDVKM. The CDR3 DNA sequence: TGTGCCAGCAGTTTAGCGGGACAAAGCAAGACCCAGTACTTC. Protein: CASSLAGQSKTQYF.

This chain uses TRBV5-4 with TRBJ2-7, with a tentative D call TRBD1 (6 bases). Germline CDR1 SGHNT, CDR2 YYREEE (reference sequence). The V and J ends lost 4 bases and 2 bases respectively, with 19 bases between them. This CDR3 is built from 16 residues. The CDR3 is CASSGTGTGNPYEQYF. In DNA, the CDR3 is TGTGCCAGCAGCGGTACAGGGACGGGGAACCCCTACGAGCAGTACTTC.

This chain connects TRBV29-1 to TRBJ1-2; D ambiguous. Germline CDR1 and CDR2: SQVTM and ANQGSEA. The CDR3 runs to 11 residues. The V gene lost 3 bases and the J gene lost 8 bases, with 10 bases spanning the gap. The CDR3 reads CSVETAKGYTF. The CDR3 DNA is TGCAGCGTTGAGACGGCGAAGGGCTACACCTTC.

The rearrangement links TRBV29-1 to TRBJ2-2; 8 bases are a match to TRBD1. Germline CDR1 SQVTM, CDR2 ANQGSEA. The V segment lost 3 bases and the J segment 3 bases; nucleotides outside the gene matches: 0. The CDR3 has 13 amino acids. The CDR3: CSVDRGHTGELFF. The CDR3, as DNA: TGCAGCGTTGACAGGGGGCACACCGGGGAGCTGTTTTTT.

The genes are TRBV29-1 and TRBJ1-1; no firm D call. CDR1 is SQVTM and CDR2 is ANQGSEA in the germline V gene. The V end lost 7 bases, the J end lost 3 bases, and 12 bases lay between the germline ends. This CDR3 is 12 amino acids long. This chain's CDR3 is CSGLLHDTEAFF. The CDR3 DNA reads TGCAGCGGTCTCCTTCACGACACTGAAGCTTTCTTT.

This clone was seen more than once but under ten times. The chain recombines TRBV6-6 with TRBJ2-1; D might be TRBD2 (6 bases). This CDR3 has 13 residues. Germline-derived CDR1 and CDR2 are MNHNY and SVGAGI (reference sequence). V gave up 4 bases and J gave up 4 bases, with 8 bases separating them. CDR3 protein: CASSWAGYNEQFF. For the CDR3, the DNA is TGTGCCAGCAGTTGGGCGGGGTACAATGAGCAGTTCTTC.

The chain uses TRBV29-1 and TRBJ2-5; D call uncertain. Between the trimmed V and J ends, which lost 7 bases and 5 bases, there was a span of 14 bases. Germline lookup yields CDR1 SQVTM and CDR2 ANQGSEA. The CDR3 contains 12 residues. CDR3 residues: CSAQRVSETQYF. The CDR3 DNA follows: TGCAGCGCCCAACGCGTGTCGGAGACCCAGTACTTC.

The CDR3 DNA reads TGTGCCAGCAGCCCCTCGGACTGGGGGGTATCTGAGCAGTTCTTC. Translated: CASSPSDWGVSEQFF. This rearrangement joins TRBV2 to TRBJ2-1, with D possibly matching TRBD2 (6 bases). Germline loops: CDR1 SNHLY, CDR2 FYNNEI. Trimming pared 6 bases from V and 9 bases from J, leaving 21 bases between. This CDR3 region has 15 residues. The variable domain in full, with the rest retrieved from reference TRBV2 and TRBJ2-1, is EPEVTQTPSHQVTQMGQEVILRCVPISNHLYFYWYRQILGQKVEFLVSFYNNEISEKSEIFDDQFSVERPDGSNFTLKIRSTKLEDSAMYFCASSPSDWGVSEQFFGPGTRLTVL.

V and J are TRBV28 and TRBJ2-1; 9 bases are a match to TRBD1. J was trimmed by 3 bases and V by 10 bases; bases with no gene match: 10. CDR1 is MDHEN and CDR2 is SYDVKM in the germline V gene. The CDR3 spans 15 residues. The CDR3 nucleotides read TGTGCCACCAAACCCACAGGGGGCCTCTACAATGAGCAGTTCTTC. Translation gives CATKPTGGLYNEQFF.

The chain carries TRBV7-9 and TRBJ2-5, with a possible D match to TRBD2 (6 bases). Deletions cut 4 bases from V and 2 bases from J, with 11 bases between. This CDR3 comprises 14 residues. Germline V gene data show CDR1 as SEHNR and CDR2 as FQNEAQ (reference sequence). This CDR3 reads CASSSEGAQETQYF. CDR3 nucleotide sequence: TGTGCCAGCAGCTCGGAGGGAGCTCAAGAGACCCAGTACTTC.

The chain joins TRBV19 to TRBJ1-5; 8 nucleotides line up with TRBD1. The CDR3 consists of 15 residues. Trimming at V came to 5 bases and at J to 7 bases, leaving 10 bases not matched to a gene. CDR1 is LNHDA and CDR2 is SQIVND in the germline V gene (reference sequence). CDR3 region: CASSPRTGLNQPQHF. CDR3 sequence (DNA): TGTGCCAGTAGTCCGAGGACAGGGCTCAACCAGCCCCAGCATTTT.

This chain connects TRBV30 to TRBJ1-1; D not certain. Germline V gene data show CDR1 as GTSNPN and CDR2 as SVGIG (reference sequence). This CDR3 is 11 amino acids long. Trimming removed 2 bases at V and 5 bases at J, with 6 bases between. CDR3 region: CAWSWRTEAFF. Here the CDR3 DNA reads TGTGCCTGGAGTTGGAGGACTGAAGCTTTCTTT.

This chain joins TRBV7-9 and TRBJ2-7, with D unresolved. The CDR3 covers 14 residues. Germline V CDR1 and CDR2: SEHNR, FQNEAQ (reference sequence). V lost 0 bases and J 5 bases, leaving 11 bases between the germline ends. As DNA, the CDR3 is TGTGCCAGCAGCTTAGCCGGTCGAGGCAACGAGCAGTACTTC. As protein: CASSLAGRGNEQYF.

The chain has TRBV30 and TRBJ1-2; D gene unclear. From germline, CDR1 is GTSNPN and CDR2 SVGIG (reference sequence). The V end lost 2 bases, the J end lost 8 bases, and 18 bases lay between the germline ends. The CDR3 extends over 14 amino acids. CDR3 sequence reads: CAWSPGSLTWGYTF. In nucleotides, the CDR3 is TGTGCCTGGAGTCCGGGGTCCCTCACTTGGGGCTACACCTTC. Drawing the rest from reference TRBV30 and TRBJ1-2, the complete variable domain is SQTIHQWPATLVQPVGSPLSLECTVEGTSNPNLYWYRQAAGRGLQLLFYSVGIGQISSEVPQNLSASRPQDRQFILSSKKLLLSDSGFYLCAWSPGSLTWGYTFGSGTRLTVV.

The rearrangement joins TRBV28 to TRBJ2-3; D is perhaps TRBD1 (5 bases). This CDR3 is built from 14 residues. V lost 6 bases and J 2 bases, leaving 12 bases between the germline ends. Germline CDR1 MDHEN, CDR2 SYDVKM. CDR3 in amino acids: CASSQRQLTDTQYF. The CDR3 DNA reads TGTGCCAGCAGCCAGAGACAGCTCACAGATACGCAGTATTTT.

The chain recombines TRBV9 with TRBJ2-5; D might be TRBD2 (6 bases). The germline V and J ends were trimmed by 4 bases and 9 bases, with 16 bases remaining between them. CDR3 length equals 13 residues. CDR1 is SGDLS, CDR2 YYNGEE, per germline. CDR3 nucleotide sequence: TGTGCCAGCAGCCCGGGAGAGCCCCGAGCCCAGTACTTC. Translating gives CASSPGEPRAQYF.

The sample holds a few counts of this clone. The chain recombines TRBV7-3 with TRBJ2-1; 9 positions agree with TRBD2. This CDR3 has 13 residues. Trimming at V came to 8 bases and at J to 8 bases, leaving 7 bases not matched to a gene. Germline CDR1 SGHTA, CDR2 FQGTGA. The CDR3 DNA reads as TGTGCCAGCTTTGGACTAGCGAGCCATGAGCAGTTCTTC. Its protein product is CASFGLASHEQFF.